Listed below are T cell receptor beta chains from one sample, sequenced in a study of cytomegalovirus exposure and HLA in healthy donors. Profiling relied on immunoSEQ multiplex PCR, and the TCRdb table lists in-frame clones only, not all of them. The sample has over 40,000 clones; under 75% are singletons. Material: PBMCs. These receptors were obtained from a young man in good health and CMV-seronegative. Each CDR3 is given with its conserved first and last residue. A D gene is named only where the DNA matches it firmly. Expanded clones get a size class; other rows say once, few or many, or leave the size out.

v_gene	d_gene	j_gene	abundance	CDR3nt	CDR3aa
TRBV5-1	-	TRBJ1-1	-	TGCGCCAGCAGCGGAGGGATGGGGAACACTGAAGCTTTCTTT	CASSGGMGNTEAFF
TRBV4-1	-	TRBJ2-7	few	TGCGCCAGCAGCCATGGGAGTTCCTACGAGCAGTACTTC	CASSHGSSYEQYF
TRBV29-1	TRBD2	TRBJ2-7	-	TGCAGCGTTGAAGAAGCGACTAGCGGGAGAAACGAGCAGTACTTC	CSVEEATSGRNEQYF
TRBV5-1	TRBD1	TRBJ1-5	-	TGCGCCAGCAGCGTTGGGACAGGCAATCAGCCCCAGCATTTT	CASSVGTGNQPQHF
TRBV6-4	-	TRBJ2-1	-	TGTGCCAGCAGTGCCGGACAGCCACCTTTTTCCTACAATGAGCAGTTCTTC	CASSAGQPPFSYNEQFF
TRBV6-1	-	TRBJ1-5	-	TGTGCCAGCAGTGAGGGGAGACCCCAGCATTTT	CASSEGRPQHF
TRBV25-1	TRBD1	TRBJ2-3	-	TGTGCCAGCAGTGAACAGGGGGCCACAGATACGCAGTATTTT	CASSEQGATDTQYF
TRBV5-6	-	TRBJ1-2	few	TGTGCCAGCAGCTTGGGGGGGCACGCTAACTATGGCTACACCTTC	CASSLGGHANYGYTF
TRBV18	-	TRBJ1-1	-	TGTGCCAGCTCACCACGGCAGTTGGACAGGAACACTGAAGCTTTCTTT	CASSPRQLDRNTEAFF
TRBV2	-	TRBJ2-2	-	TGTGCCAGCAGTGAGCAGGGGACACGGACCGGGGAGCTGTTTTTT	CASSEQGTRTGELFF
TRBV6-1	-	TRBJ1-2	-	TGTGCCAGCATCCCAGGGATTCGCTATGGCTACACCTTC	CASIPGIRYGYTF
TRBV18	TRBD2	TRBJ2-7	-	TGTGCCAGCTCACCACCGCTAGCGGGAGGGGCCCACGAGCAGTACTTC	CASSPPLAGGAHEQYF
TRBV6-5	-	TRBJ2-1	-	TGTGCCAGCAGTCGCCGTCAGGGTAAGCAGTTCTTC	CASSRRQGKQFF
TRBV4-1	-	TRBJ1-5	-	TGCGCCAGCAGCCAAGGGTGGACAAATAGCAATCAGCCCCAGCATTTT	CASSQGWTNSNQPQHF
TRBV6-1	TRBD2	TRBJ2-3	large	TGTGCCAGCAGCGGTTTAGCGGGAGGGCCAGATACGCAGTATTTT	CASSGLAGGPDTQYF
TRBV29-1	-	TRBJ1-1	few	TGCAGCGTTGCTATGGGCAGGGAGAACACTGAAGCTTTCTTT	CSVAMGRENTEAFF
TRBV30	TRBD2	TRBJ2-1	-	TGTGCCTGGAGTGCGCGACTAGCGGATGAGCAGTTCTTC	CAWSARLADEQFF
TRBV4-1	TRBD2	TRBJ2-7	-	TGCGCCAGCAGCCAAGCCGGACTAGCGGGAAACGAGCAGTACTTC	CASSQAGLAGNEQYF
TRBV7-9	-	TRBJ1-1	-	TGTGCCAGCAGCTTGTTGCGTAACACTGAAGCTTTCTTT	CASSLLRNTEAFF
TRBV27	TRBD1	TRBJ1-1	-	TGTGCCAGCAGTCCTCGGACAGGCGGGATGGCTTTCTTT	CASSPRTGGMAFF
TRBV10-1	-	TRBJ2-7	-	TGCGCCAGCTCCAACTACGAGCAGTACTTC	CASSNYEQYF